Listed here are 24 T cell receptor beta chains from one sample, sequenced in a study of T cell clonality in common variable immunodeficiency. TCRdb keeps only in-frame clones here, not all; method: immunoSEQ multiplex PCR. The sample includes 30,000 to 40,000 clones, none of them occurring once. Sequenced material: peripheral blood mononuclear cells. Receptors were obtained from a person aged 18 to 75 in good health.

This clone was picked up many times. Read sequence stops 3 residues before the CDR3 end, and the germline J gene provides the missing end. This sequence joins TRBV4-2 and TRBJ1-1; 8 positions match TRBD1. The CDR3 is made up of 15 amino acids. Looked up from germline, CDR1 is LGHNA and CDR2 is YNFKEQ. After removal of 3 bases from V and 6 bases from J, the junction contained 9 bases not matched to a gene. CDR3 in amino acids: CASSQRTGGESEAFF. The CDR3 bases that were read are TGTGCCAGCAGCCAGCGAACAGGGGGAGAATCTGAA.

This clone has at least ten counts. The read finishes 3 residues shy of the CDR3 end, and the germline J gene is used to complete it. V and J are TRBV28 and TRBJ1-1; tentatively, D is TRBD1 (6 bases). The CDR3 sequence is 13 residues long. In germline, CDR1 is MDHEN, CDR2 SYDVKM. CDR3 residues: CASSRGTAEGAFF. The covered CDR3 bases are TGTGCCAGCAGTAGGGGGACGGCGGAAGGA. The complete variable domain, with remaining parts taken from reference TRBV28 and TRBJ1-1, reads DVKVTQSSRYLVKRTGEKVFLECVQDMDHENMFWYRQDPGLGLRLIYFSYDVKMKEKGDIPEGYSVSREKKERFSLILESASTNQTSMYLCASSRGTAEGAFFGQGTRLTVV.

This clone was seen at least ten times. The covered CDR3 bases are TGTGCCAGCAGCCCCGCAGGTTTTGGCGGGTCCTACGAG. Translated: CASSPAGFGGSYE. In full, the CDR3 is CASSPAGFGGSYEQYF. This chain joins TRBV4-2 and TRBJ2-7, with D tentatively TRBD2 (5 bases). Read coverage stops 3 residues before the CDR3 terminus; the germline J gene supplies the remainder. With 4 bases removed from V and 1 base from J, the gap between germline ends came to 17 bases. Germline V gene lookup returns CDR1 LGHNA and CDR2 YNFKEQ. This CDR3 region has 16 residues.

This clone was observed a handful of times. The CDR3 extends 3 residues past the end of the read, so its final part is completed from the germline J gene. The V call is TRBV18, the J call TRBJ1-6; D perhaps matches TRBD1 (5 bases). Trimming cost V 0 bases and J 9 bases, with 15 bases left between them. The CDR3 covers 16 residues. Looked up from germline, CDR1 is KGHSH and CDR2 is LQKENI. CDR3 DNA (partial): TGTGCCAGCTCACCACCTGGCTCCGAGGGGAGTTCACCC. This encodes CASSPPGSEGSSP. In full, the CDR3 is CASSPPGSEGSSPLHF. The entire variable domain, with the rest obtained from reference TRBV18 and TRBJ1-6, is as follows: NAGVMQNPRHLVRRRGQEARLRCSPMKGHSHVYWYRQLPEEGLKFMVYLQKENIIDESGMPKERFSAEFPKEGPSILRIQQVVRGDSAAYFCASSPPGSEGSSPLHFGNGTRLTVT.

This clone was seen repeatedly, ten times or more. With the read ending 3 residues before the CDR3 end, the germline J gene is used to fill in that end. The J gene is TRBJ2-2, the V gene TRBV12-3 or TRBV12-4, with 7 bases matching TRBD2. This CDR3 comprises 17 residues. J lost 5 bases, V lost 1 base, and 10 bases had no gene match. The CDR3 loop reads CASSLGQGVGGTGELFF. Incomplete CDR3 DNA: TGTGCCAGCAGTTTAGGACAAGGGGTGGGAGGGACCGGGGAG.

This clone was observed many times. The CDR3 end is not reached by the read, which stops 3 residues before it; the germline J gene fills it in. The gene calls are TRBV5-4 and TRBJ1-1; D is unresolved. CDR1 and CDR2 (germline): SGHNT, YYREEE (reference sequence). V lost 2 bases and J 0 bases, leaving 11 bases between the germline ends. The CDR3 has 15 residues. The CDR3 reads CASSFLSGMNTEAFF. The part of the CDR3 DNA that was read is TGTGCCAGCAGCTTCCTGTCAGGTATGAACACTGAA.

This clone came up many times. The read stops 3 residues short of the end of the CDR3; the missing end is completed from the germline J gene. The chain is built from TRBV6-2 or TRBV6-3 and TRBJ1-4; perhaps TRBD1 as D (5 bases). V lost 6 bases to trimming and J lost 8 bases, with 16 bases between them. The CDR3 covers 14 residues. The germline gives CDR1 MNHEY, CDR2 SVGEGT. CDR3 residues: CASRMTAGNEKLFF. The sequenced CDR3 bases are TGTGCCAGCAGAATGACAGCGGGAAACGAAAAA.

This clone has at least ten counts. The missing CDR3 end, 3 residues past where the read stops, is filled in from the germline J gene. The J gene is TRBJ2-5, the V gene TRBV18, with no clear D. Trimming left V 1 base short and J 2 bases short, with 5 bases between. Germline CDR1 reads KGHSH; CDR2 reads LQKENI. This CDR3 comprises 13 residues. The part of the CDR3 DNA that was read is TGTGCCAGCTCACCACAGGTTCAAGAGACC. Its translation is CASSPQVQET. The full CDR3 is CASSPQVQETQYF.

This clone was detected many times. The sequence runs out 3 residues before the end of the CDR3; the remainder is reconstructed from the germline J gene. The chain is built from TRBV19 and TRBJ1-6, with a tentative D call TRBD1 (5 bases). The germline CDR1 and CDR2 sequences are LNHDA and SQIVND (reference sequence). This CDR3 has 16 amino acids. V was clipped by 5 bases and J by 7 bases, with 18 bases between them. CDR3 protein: CASSAPPGTRNSPLHF. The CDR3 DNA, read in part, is TGTGCCAGTAGTGCCCCCCCCGGGACTCGGAATTCACCC.

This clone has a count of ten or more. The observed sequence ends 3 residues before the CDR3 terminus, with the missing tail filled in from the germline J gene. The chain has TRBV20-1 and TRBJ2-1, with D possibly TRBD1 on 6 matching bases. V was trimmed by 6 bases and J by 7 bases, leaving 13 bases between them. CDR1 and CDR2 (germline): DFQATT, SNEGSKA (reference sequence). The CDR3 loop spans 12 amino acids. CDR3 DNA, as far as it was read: TGCAGTGCCTCCGAGGACAGAAATGAG. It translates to CSASEDRNE. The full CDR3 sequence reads CSASEDRNEQFF.

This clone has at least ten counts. The DNA read from the CDR3 is TGTGCCAGCAGCCAAGGGACTAGCCCCTCAGATACG. This codes for CASSQGTSPSDT. The entire CDR3 sequence reads CASSQGTSPSDTQYF. The chain joins TRBV7-2 to TRBJ2-3, with 9 nucleotides matching TRBD2. The sequenced fragment ends 3 residues before the CDR3 boundary, so the rest is inferred from the germline J gene. CDR1 and CDR2 (germline): SGHTA, FQGNSA. V was clipped by 5 bases and J by 4 bases; unmatched bases: 7. The CDR3 is 15 amino acids.

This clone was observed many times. This CDR3 is CASSPGLRLAPQETQYF. The CDR3 DNA, read in part, is TGTGCCAGCTCACCTGGGTTGAGACTAGCCCCTCAAGAGACC. The chain couples TRBV18 to TRBJ2-5, with 7 bases fitting TRBD2. The CDR3 end is not reached by the read, which stops 3 residues before it; the germline J gene fills it in. V lost 3 bases to trimming and J lost 2 bases; unmatched junction nucleotides: 12. Germline assignment: CDR1 KGHSH and CDR2 LQKENI. CDR3 length equals 17 residues.

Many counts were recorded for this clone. The CDR3 loop is CASSLALTGEQYF. The sequenced CDR3 bases are TGTGCCAGCAGCTTGGCTCTAACCGGCGAG. This chain uses TRBV5-6 with TRBJ2-7; the D is unclear. The CDR3 end is not reached by the read, which stops 3 residues before it; the germline J gene fills it in. V lost 0 bases and J lost 6, with 10 bases in between. From germline, CDR1 is SGHDT and CDR2 YYEEEE. The length of the CDR3 is 13 residues.

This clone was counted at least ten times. CDR3 residues: CASSSYAGGNYGYTF. Partial CDR3 DNA: TGCGCCAGCAGCTCCTATGCGGGCGGAAACTATGGC. This chain links TRBV5-1 with TRBJ1-2; D gene ambiguous. The read stops 3 residues short of the end of the CDR3; the missing end is completed from the germline J gene. Trimming removed 3 bases at V and 2 bases at J, with 14 bases between. CDR1 is SGHRS and CDR2 is YFSETQ in the germline V gene. The CDR3 is 15 amino acids.

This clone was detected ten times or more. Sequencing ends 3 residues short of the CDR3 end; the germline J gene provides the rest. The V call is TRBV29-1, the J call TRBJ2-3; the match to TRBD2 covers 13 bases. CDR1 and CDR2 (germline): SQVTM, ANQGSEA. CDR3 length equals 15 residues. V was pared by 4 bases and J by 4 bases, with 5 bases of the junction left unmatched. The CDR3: CSVARLAGGADTQYF. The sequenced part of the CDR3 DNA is TGCAGCGTTGCGCGACTAGCGGGAGGTGCAGATACG.

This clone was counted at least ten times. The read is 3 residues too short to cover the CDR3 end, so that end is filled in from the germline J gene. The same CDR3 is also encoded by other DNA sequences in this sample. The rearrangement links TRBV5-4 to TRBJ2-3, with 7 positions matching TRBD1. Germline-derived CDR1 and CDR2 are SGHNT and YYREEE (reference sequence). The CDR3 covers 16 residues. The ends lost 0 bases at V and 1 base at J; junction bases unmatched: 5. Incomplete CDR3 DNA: TGTGCCAGCAGCTTGGAAGGGACAGTGGGCACAGATACG. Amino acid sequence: CASSLEGTVGTDT. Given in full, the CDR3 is CASSLEGTVGTDTQYF.

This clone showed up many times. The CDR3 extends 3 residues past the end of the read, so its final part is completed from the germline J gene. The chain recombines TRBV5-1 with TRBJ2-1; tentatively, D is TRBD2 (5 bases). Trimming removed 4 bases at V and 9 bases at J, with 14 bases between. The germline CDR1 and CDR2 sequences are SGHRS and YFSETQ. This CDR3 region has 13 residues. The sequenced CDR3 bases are TGCGCCAGCAGCGAAAATAGCGTAGGTGAG. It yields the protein CASSENSVGE. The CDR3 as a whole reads CASSENSVGEQFF.

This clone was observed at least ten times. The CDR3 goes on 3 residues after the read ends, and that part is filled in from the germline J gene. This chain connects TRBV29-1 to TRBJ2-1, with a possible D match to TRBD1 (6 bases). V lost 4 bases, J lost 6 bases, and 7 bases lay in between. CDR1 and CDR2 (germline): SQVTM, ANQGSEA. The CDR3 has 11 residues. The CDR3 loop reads CSVARGNEQFF. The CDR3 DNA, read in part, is TGCAGCGTTGCCAGGGGCAATGAG.

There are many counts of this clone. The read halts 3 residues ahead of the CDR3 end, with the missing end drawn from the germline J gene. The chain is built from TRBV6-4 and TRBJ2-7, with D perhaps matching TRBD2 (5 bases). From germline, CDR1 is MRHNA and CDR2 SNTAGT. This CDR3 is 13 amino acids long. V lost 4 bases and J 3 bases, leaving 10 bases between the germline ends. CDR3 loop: CASSAGLGYEQYF. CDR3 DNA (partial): TGTGCCAGCAGTGCAGGACTGGGCTACGAG.

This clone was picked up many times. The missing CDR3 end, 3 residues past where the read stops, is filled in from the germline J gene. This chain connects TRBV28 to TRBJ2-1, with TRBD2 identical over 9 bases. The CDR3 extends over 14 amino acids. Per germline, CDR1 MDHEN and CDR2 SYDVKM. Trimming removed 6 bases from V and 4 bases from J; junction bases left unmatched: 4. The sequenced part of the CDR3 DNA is TGTGCCAGCAGCACTAGCGGGCTTTACAATGAG. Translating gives CASSTSGLYNE. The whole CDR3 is CASSTSGLYNEQFF.

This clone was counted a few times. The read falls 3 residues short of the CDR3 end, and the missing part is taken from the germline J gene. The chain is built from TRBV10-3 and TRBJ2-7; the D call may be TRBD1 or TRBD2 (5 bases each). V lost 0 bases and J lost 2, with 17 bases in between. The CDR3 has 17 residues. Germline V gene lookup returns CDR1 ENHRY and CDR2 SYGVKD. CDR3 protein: CAISESGQERGTYEQYF. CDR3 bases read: TGTGCCATCAGTGAGTCAGGCCAGGAGAGGGGAACCTACGAG.

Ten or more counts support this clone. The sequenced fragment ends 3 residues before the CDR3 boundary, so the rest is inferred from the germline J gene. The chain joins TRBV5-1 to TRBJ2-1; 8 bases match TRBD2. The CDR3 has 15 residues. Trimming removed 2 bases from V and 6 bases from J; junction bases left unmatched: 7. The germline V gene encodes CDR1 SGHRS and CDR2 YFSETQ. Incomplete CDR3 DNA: TGCGCCAGCAGCTTAAGCGGGAGCCCAGGCAATGAG. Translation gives CASSLSGSPGNE. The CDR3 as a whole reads CASSLSGSPGNEQFF.

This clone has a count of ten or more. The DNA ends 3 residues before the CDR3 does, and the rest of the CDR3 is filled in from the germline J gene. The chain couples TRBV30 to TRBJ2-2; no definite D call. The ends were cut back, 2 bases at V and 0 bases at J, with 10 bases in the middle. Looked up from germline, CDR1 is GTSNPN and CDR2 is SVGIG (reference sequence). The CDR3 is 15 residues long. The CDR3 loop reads CAWSRFRANTGELFF. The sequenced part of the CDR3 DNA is TGTGCCTGGAGTCGGTTCCGAGCGAACACCGGGGAG.

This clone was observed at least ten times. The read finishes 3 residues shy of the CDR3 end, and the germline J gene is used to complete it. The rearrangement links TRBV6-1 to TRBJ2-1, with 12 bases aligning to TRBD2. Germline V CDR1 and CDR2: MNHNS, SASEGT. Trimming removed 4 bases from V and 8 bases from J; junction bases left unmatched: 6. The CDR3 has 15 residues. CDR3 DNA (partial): TGTGCCAGCAGTGCAGGACTAGCGGGAAGGGATGAG. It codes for CASSAGLAGRDE. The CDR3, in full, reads CASSAGLAGRDEQFF.